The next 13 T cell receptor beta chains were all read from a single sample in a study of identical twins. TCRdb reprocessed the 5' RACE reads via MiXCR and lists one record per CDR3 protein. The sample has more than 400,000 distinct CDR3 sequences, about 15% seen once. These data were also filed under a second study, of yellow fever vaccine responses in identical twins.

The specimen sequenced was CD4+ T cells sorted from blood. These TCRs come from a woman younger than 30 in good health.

CDR3 sequence reads: CASSWGTGGPGTGELFF. The CDR3 DNA reads TGTGCCAGCAGCTGGGGGACAGGGGGCCCCGGCACCGGGGAGCTGTTTTTT. The gene calls are TRBV5-5 and TRBJ2-2, with 12 bases fitting TRBD1. CDR1 SGHKS and CDR2 YYEKEE come from the germline V gene (reference sequence). V shed 3 bases and J 4 bases; nucleotides not matched to a gene: 7. The CDR3 covers 17 residues.

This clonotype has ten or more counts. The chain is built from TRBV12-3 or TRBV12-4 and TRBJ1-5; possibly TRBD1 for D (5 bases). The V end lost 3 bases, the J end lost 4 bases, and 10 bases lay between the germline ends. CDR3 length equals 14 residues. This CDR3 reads CASSFLGLNQPQHF. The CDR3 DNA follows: TGTGCCAGCAGTTTTTTGGGACTGAATCAGCCCCAGCATTTT.

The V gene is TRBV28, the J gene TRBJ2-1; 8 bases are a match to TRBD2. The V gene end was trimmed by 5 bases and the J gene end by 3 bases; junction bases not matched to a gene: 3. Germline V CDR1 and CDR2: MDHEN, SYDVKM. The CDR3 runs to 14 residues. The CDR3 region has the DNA TGTGCCAGCAGTGGTAGCGGGGTCTACAATGAGCAGTTCTTC. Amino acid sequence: CASSGSGVYNEQFF.

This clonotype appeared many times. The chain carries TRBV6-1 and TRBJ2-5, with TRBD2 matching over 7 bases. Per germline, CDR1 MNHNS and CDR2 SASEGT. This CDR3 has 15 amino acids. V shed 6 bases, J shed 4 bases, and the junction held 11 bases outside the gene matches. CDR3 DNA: TGTGCCAGCAGACCCAGGACTAGTAGCGTAGAGACCCAGTACTTC. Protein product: CASRPRTSSVETQYF.

The CDR3 is CASSAGGPAPNEQFF. The CDR3 coding sequence is TGTGCCAGCAGTGCAGGGGGTCCTGCCCCAAATGAGCAGTTCTTC. This chain joins TRBV12-3 or TRBV12-4 and TRBJ2-1; TRBD1 agrees at 7 bases. CDR3 length: 15 residues. J gave up 7 bases and V 5 bases, and 11 bases lay outside the gene matches.

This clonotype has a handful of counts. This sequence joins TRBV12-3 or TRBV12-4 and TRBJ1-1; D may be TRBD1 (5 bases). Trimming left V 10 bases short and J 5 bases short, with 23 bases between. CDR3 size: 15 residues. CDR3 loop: CAITYGGRLGTEAFF. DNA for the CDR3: TGTGCCATTACCTACGGGGGGAGGCTAGGAACTGAAGCTTTCTTT.

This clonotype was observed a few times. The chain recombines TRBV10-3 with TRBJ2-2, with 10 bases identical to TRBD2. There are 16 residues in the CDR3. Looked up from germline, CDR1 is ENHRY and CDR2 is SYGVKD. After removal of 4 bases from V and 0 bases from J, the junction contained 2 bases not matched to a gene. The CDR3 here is CAISGLAGANTGELFF. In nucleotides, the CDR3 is TGTGCCATCAGTGGCCTAGCGGGGGCGAACACCGGGGAGCTGTTTTTT.

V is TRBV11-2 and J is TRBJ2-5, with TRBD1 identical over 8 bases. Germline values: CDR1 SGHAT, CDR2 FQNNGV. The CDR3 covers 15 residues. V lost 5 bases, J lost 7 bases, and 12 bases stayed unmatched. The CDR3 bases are TGTGCCAGCAGCCTGGGGACAGGAGGACGGGGGACCCAGTACTTC. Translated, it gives CASSLGTGGRGTQYF.

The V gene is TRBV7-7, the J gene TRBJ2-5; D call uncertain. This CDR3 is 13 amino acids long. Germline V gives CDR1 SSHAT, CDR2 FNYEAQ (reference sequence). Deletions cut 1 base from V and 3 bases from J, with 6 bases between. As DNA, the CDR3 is TGTGCCAGCAGCTTAGATCAGAAAGAGACCCAGTACTTC. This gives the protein CASSLDQKETQYF.

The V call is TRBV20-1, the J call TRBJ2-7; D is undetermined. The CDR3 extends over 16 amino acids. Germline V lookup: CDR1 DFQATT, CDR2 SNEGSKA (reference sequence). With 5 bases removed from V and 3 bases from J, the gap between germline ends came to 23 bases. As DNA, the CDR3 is TGCAGTGCTGGCGTGGCCGTTACGATAAGACTCTACGAGCAGTACTTC. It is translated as CSAGVAVTIRLYEQYF.

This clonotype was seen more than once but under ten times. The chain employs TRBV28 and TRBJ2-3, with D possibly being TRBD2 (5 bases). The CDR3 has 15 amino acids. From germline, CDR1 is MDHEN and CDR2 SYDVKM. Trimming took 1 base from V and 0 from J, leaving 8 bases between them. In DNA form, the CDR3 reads TGTGCCAGCAGTTTATTCGCGGGTAGCACAGATACGCAGTATTTT. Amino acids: CASSLFAGSTDTQYF. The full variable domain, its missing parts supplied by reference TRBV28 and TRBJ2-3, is DVKVTQSSRYLVKRTGEKVFLECVQDMDHENMFWYRQDPGLGLRLIYFSYDVKMKEKGDIPEGYSVSREKKERFSLILESASTNQTSMYLCASSLFAGSTDTQYFGPGTRLTVL.

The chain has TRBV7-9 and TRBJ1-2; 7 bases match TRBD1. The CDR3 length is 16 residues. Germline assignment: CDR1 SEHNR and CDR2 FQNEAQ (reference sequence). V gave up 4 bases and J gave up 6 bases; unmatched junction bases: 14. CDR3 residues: CASSYGAPGGKDGYTF. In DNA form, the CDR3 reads TGTGCCAGCAGCTATGGAGCCCCAGGGGGGAAAGATGGCTACACCTTC.

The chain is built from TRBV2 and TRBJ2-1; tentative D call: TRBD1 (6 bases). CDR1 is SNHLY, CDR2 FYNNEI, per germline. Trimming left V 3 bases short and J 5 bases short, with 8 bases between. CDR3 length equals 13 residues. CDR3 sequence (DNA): TGTGCCAGCAGTGAGGGACAAAACAATGAGCAGTTCTTC. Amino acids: CASSEGQNNEQFF. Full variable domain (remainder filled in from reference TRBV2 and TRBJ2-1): EPEVTQTPSHQVTQMGQEVILRCVPISNHLYFYWYRQILGQKVEFLVSFYNNEISEKSEIFDDQFSVERPDGSNFTLKIRSTKLEDSAMYFCASSEGQNNEQFFGPGTRLTVL.